The subject of this entry is one T cell receptor beta chain. In its sample, this clone was seen a few times. No antigen is known for it. The record has no base qualities; no much larger clone is one base away. The sample is drawn from a study of T cell responses to AZD1222 COVID-19 vaccine (dated by TCRdb to 2020 to 2023). Notes on the research overall: AZD1222 recipients whose second dose came at about 4 weeks and those whose second dose came at about 12 weeks were combined into one group, since spike-specific TCR depth and breadth did not differ between the two schedules. TCR sequencing was performed for 230 to 250 trial participants, of whom 200 to 210 were given two doses of AZD1222 and 26 were given two doses of MenACWY control vaccine. Enrollment into the trials was organized by age into subgroups of 18-55, 56-69 and 70-plus years, and those subgroups contained approximately 160, 26 and 62 TCR-sequenced participants, respectively. Results and caveats for the whole study, not just this receptor: Conclusions about previously exposed vaccinees were limited because only 5 or 6 AZD1222 recipients were SARS-CoV-2 seropositive at baseline. Vaccine-associated CD4 TCRs spanned the whole spike protein, with dominant responses in regions 160-218 and 743-854. Participants were mostly white British, with more females than males. The authors suggested clonal diversity may have been underestimated. Reportedly, close to half of the unique spike-specific TCRs recognized epitopes lying outside the regions that are mutated in the B.1.351 and B.1.1.7 variants. Because no samples from the day 14 peak response were available, repertoires could be characterized only after the peak T cell response. In the small 56-69-year group, the increase in depth fell short of significance, most likely because of low power. A significant rise in spike-specific TCR breadth and depth was observed after two AZD1222 doses relative to day 0 and relative to MenACWY recipients.

The germline V and J ends show losses of 6 bases and 3 bases respectively, and no gene match explains 3 bases of the junction. Taken from the germline V gene, the CDR1 and CDR2 loops are MNHEY and SVGAGI. Measured from the cysteine to the phenylalanine, the CDR3 is 15 residues long. The read is trimmed to its CDR3 DNA, 45 bases read in frame from base 1. The CDR3 regions of human TCRbeta chains were subjected to immunosequencing. The authors' pipeline ran thus. Repertoire TCRs were checked for matches against a reference library of SARS-CoV-2-specific TCRs that had been generated using the MIRA antigen-specificity platform. Breadth was defined as the fraction of unique TCRs that were SARS-CoV-2-associated. Depth was defined as the fraction of total T cells that were SARS-CoV-2-associated. Using the MIRA data, every spike-specific TCR was mapped to the spike region that the TCR reacted to and assigned to either a CD4 or a CD8 class. Log10-transformed breadth and depth values were compared by one-way ANOVA with Sidak's multiple comparisons tests. In its TCRdb copy, this immuneACCESS table keeps in-frame sequences only and misses some clones. Where compared with another copy, unresolved V genes explain less than half of these, and the others have no known cause. Clone size and V and J calls were adopted from that table, with D and trimming inferred from the DNA. Across this sample there are 150,000 or so clones, with 85% to 95% seen only once. The ten most abundant clones make up more than 0.8% of the sample.

The time point label of this sample denotes: baseline before first vaccination. Vaccinee samples came from UK trials COV001 and COV002, including a single-blind randomized controlled phase 2/3 trial of AZD1222 (ChAdOx1 nCoV-19) in healthy adults. For TCRbeta chain sequencing, PBMC samples were collected from trial participants at day 0 and at day 28 after the second dose. Recombination linked TRBV6-5 to TRBJ2-3; 13 bases in the junction line up with TRBD2. The sequence was collected from an adult in good health. Sample: peripheral blood, taken on day 0 of AZD1222 vaccination. The CDR3 reads CASRGGLAGTDTQYF. The DNA sequence follows: TGTGCCAGCAGAGGGGGACTAGCGGGGACAGATACGCAGTATTTT.